The 29 T cell receptor beta chains in this list originate from one sample, sequenced in a study of shared clonotypes between healthy human individuals. Only in-frame clones appear in the TCRdb table, and some are missing; sequencing was by immunoSEQ multiplex PCR. The sample holds over 2 million clones, just under 95% seen once. The specimen was naive CD4+ T cells from PBMCs. Stated subset: CD45RA+ positively selected. Receptor source: a man aged 18-30 years in good health. Some clones in this sample may be carry-over from other donors' samples.

J is TRBJ2-3 and V is TRBV7-2; unclear D gene. The CDR3 sequence is 13 residues long. Germline V lookup: CDR1 SGHTA, CDR2 FQGNSA. Between the trimmed V and J ends, which lost 4 bases and 11 bases, there was a span of 16 bases. CDR3 coding DNA: TGTGCCAGCAGCTCGCCGTCTCAGATGAAGCAGTATTTT. Translating gives CASSSPSQMKQYF.

The V and J genes are TRBV11-3 and TRBJ2-1, with 9 bases aligning to TRBD2. The J segment lost 9 bases and the V segment lost 4 bases, leaving 16 bases of the junction unmatched. Germline V gene data show CDR1 as SGHNT and CDR2 as YENEEA. This CDR3 has 17 residues. Here the CDR3 DNA reads TGTGCCAGCAGCTCTACAACCATAGCGGGAGTGAGTCGTGAGCAGTTCTTC. This codes for CASSSTTIAGVSREQFF.

This chain joins TRBV10-3 and TRBJ2-7; D might be TRBD1 or TRBD2, each matching 8 bases. The CDR3 sequence is 18 residues long. Per the germline V gene, CDR1 is ENHRY and CDR2 is SYGVKD. The ends were cut back, 5 bases at V and 0 bases at J, with 23 bases in the middle. CDR3 bases: TGTGCCATCAGTAATTATCCCGGGGGGGACAGGAGCTCCTACGAGCAGTACTTC. This translates into CAISNYPGGDRSSYEQYF.

The chain combines TRBV9 with TRBJ2-7; D not certain. The V end was cut by 7 bases, the J end by 4 bases, with 18 bases between. CDR1 and CDR2 (germline): SGDLS, YYNGEE. The CDR3 runs to 14 residues. The CDR3: CASATGHTTYEQYF. The DNA of the CDR3 is TGTGCCAGCGCAACCGGCCACACGACGTACGAGCAGTACTTC.

This chain joins TRBV2 and TRBJ2-1; 7 bases align to TRBD1. With 9 bases clipped from V and 9 bases from J, the junction kept 11 bases outside the gene matches. Germline-derived CDR1 and CDR2 are SNHLY and FYNNEI. The CDR3 totals 13 residues. The CDR3: CASPRRQGGEQFF. The CDR3 DNA is TGTGCCAGTCCAAGAAGACAGGGTGGTGAGCAGTTCTTC.

This chain connects TRBV18 to TRBJ1-2; D gene unclear. The germline V gene encodes CDR1 KGHSH and CDR2 LQKENI. V was trimmed by 1 base and J by 8 bases, leaving 14 bases between them. This CDR3 comprises 14 residues. The CDR3 loop reads CASSPRARDDGYTF. DNA for the CDR3: TGTGCCAGCTCACCACGGGCACGAGACGACGGCTACACCTTC.

The chain combines TRBV7-2 with TRBJ2-2, with unresolved D. In germline, CDR1 is SGHTA, CDR2 FQGNSA. There are 15 residues in the CDR3. The germline V and J ends were trimmed by 3 bases and 4 bases, with 12 bases remaining between them. Written as DNA, the CDR3 is TGTGCCAGCAGCTTTGGGCCGACGGGCACCGGGGAGCTGTTTTTT. This translates into CASSFGPTGTGELFF.

The CDR3 loop reads CSVRGTNNEQFF. The CDR3 bases are TGCAGCGTTCGGGGCACCAACAATGAGCAGTTCTTC. This chain uses TRBV29-1 with TRBJ2-1; D is perhaps TRBD1 or TRBD2 (5 bases each). Looked up from germline, CDR1 is SQVTM and CDR2 is ANQGSEA. This CDR3 comprises 12 residues. Trimming pared 5 bases from V and 5 bases from J, leaving 10 bases between.

The chain carries TRBV2 and TRBJ1-4; D gene ambiguous. Trimming stripped 6 bases from V and 7 bases from J, with 9 bases between. Germline CDR1 and CDR2: SNHLY and FYNNEI. This CDR3 spans 12 amino acids. DNA for the CDR3: TGTGCCAGCAGAGCGGGTGGTGAAAAACTGTTTTTT. Residues: CASRAGGEKLFF.

The rearrangement links TRBV9 to TRBJ2-1; D is possibly TRBD1 (5 bases). The CDR3 spans 14 residues. Germline values: CDR1 SGDLS, CDR2 YYNGEE. V shed 7 bases and J shed 2 bases, with 13 bases lying between them. Written as DNA, the CDR3 is TGTGCCAGCGCGAACCAGGGCACCTACAATGAGCAGTTCTTC. Protein sequence: CASANQGTYNEQFF.

The J gene is TRBJ1-3, the V gene TRBV5-1; perhaps TRBD1 as D (5 bases). CDR3 size: 15 residues. From germline, CDR1 is SGHRS and CDR2 YFSETQ. V lost 3 bases and J lost 4, with 14 bases in between. The CDR3 region has the DNA TGCGCCAGCAGCTCCACCGGGACTCAGGGAAACACCATATATTTT. It translates to CASSSTGTQGNTIYF. Supplemented by reference TRBV5-1 and TRBJ1-3, the full variable domain reads KAGVTQTPRYLIKTRGQQVTLSCSPISGHRSVSWYQQTPGQGLQFLFEYFSETQRNKGNFPGRFSGRQFSNSRSEMNVSTLELGDSALYLCASSSTGTQGNTIYFGEGSWLTVV.

The V call is TRBV9, the J call TRBJ2-7; 7 bases line up with TRBD1. This CDR3 region has 15 residues. The ends lost 3 bases at V and 5 bases at J; junction bases unmatched: 11. Germline CDR1 reads SGDLS; CDR2 reads YYNGEE. CDR3 region: CASSGETGRGDEQYF. For the CDR3, the DNA is TGTGCCAGCAGCGGGGAGACAGGGCGAGGGGACGAGCAGTACTTC. The full variable domain, rest sourced from reference TRBV9 and TRBJ2-7, is DSGVTQTPKHLITATGQRVTLRCSPRSGDLSVYWYQQSLDQGLQFLIQYYNGEERAKGNILERFSAQQFPDLHSELNLSSLELGDSALYFCASSGETGRGDEQYFGPGTRLTVT.

The chain is built from TRBV7-2 and TRBJ2-3; D ambiguous. V was clipped by 5 bases and J by 7 bases, with 10 bases between them. The CDR3 length is 12 residues. Germline loops: CDR1 SGHTA, CDR2 FQGNSA. The CDR3: CASSLSTNTQYF. CDR3 nucleotide sequence: TGTGCCAGCAGCCTAAGCACTAATACGCAGTATTTT.

This clone was recorded only once. V gene TRBV14 combines with J gene TRBJ2-1; D may be TRBD1 or TRBD2 (5 bases each). CDR1 and CDR2 from the germline V gene are SGHDN and FVKESK. This CDR3 comprises 15 residues. V lost 2 bases and J lost 8, with 16 bases in between. In nucleotides, the CDR3 is TGTGCCAGCAGCCAACTCGGGACGGCACAGGATGAGCAGTTCTTC. This sequence encodes CASSQLGTAQDEQFF.

The chain is built from TRBV19 and TRBJ2-3; 11 bases fit TRBD2. This CDR3 contains 17 residues. CDR1 and CDR2 (germline): LNHDA, SQIVND (reference sequence). J was trimmed by 3 bases and V by 4 bases; bases with no gene match: 9. In DNA form, the CDR3 reads TGTGCCAGTAGTAACCCCCTAGCGGGAGGAGTGACAGATACGCAGTATTTT. The encoded protein is CASSNPLAGGVTDTQYF. The entire variable domain, with the rest obtained from reference TRBV19 and TRBJ2-3, is as follows: DGGITQSPKYLFRKEGQNVTLSCEQNLNHDAMYWYRQDPGQGLRLIYYSQIVNDFQKGDIAEGYSVSREKKESFPLTVTSAQKNPTAFYLCASSNPLAGGVTDTQYFGPGTRLTVL.

The rearrangement links TRBV28 to TRBJ2-3, with D perhaps matching TRBD1 or TRBD2 (5 bases each). Per the germline V gene, CDR1 is MDHEN and CDR2 is SYDVKM. The V gene lost 10 bases and the J gene lost 1 base, with 12 bases spanning the gap. The CDR3 spans 13 residues. The CDR3 spells CATLGAGTDTQYF. Here the CDR3 DNA reads TGTGCCACCCTCGGGGCGGGCACAGATACGCAGTATTTT.

The rearrangement links TRBV28 to TRBJ2-7; 9 bases are a match to TRBD2. This CDR3 contains 14 residues. The germline V gene has CDR1 MDHEN and CDR2 SYDVKM. V shed 7 bases and J 2 bases; nucleotides not matched to a gene: 6. The CDR3 DNA reads as TGTGCCAGCACCCCGGGCGGGAGGGCCTACGAGCAGTACTTC. Protein product: CASTPGGRAYEQYF.

The CDR3 bases are TGTGCCAGCTCACTGGCGGCAGGTCACACCGGGGAGCTGTTTTTT. Its protein is CASSLAAGHTGELFF. This chain uses TRBV18 with TRBJ2-2; D gene uncertain. This CDR3 contains 15 residues. CDR1 is KGHSH and CDR2 is LQKENI in the germline V gene. The V end was cut by 4 bases, the J end by 3 bases, with 12 bases between.

The chain is built from TRBV6-5 and TRBJ1-1; 11 bases agree with TRBD1. This CDR3 has 15 residues. Germline values: CDR1 MNHEY, CDR2 SVGAGI. With V trimmed by 2 bases and J by 3 bases, 2 bases remained unmatched. The CDR3 DNA follows: TGTGCCAGCAGTTACCTGGGACAGGGGGACACTGAAGCTTTCTTT. Amino acid sequence: CASSYLGQGDTEAFF.

This chain uses TRBV7-9 with TRBJ1-1, with D perhaps matching TRBD1 (5 bases). Germline CDR1 reads SEHNR; CDR2 reads FQNEAQ (reference sequence). This CDR3 region has 14 residues. V lost 5 bases, J lost 4 bases, and 14 bases lay in between. The CDR3 sequence is CASSPLGASTEAFF. The CDR3 DNA reads TGTGCCAGCAGCCCCCTCGGGGCCTCCACTGAAGCTTTCTTT.

The rearrangement joins TRBV27 to TRBJ2-1; 9 nucleotides match TRBD2. The V gene's germline CDR1 is MNHEY and CDR2 SMNVEV (reference sequence). The V and J ends lost 3 bases and 5 bases, in that order; junction bases with no gene match: 11. This CDR3 comprises 17 residues. The CDR3 sequence: CASSLFLAGPKHNEQFF. The CDR3 DNA follows: TGTGCCAGCAGTTTGTTTCTAGCGGGACCCAAACACAATGAGCAGTTCTTC.

This chain uses TRBV6-5 with TRBJ1-5; D remains ambiguous. Per germline, CDR1 MNHEY and CDR2 SVGAGI. The CDR3 runs to 12 residues. V lost 7 bases and J 4 bases, leaving 8 bases between the germline ends. CDR3 coding DNA: TGTGCCAGCATGTTAGGGAATCAGCCCCAGCATTTT. The encoded protein is CASMLGNQPQHF.

The rearrangement links TRBV10-3 to TRBJ2-1; 8 nucleotides match TRBD1. J lost 6 bases, V lost 4 bases, and 5 bases had no gene match. The CDR3 length is 14 residues. The germline V gene encodes CDR1 ENHRY and CDR2 SYGVKD. CDR3 bases: TGTGCCATCAGTGGTCAGGGGGCAGGCAATGAGCAGTTCTTC. Protein: CAISGQGAGNEQFF.

A single count supports this clone. This chain joins TRBV10-3 and TRBJ2-7; 10 nucleotides align to TRBD1. Germline CDR1 ENHRY, CDR2 SYGVKD. V dropped 5 bases and J dropped 1; count of bases not matched to a gene: 2. The CDR3 covers 14 residues. The DNA of the CDR3 is TGTGCCATCAGTAGGACAGGGGGTTCCTACGAGCAGTACTTC. As protein: CAISRTGGSYEQYF.

Of note for this clone: The junction and the germline gene differ at one end; a read error may be behind it. This chain links TRBV19 with TRBJ1-1; no definite D call. Germline V lookup: CDR1 LNHDA, CDR2 SQIVND (reference sequence). The CDR3 loop spans 12 amino acids. In DNA form, the CDR3 reads TGTGCCAGTAGTATAAAATGGGCACCTGCCGACTTT. This translates into CASSIKWAPADF.

The chain combines TRBV30 with TRBJ2-2; 14 nucleotides align to TRBD2. V dropped 3 bases and J dropped 6; count of bases not matched to a gene: 3. This CDR3 spans 15 amino acids. Germline CDR1 and CDR2: GTSNPN and SVGIG (reference sequence). In nucleotides, the CDR3 is TGTGCCTGGAGAATGGGACTAGCGGGAGCCGGGGAGCTGTTTTTT. Translation gives CAWRMGLAGAGELFF.

V usage is TRBV2 and J usage is TRBJ1-2; D gene unclear. Trimming pared 2 bases from V and 8 bases from J, leaving 15 bases between. The CDR3 spans 14 residues. Germline CDR1 and CDR2: SNHLY and FYNNEI. CDR3: CASSEIEAAWGYTF. The CDR3 nucleotides read TGTGCCAGCAGTGAAATAGAAGCAGCATGGGGCTACACCTTC.

The DNA of the CDR3 is TGCGCCAGCAACGACCCGAGCGGTTCTTCCTACGAGCAGTACTTC. It yields the protein CASNDPSGSSYEQYF. The rearrangement joins TRBV5-1 to TRBJ2-7, with D possibly TRBD2 on 5 matching bases. The CDR3 extends over 15 amino acids. Trimming cost V 6 bases and J 1 base, with 17 bases left between them. Germline V gives CDR1 SGHRS, CDR2 YFSETQ.

V gene TRBV18 combines with J gene TRBJ2-7, with TRBD2 identical over 11 bases. Per germline, CDR1 KGHSH and CDR2 LQKENI. This CDR3 comprises 15 residues. J gave up 3 bases and V 6 bases, and 7 bases lay outside the gene matches. CDR3 protein: CASSLTSGSGYEQYF. As DNA, the CDR3 is TGTGCCAGCTCCCTCACTAGCGGGAGTGGCTACGAGCAGTACTTC.